This T cell receptor (beta chain) originates from a study of blood T cell repertoires in COVID-19. The V gene's germline CDR1 is LGHNA and CDR2 YSLEER. The CDR3 totals 17 residues. V lost 6 bases to trimming and J lost 6 bases, with 24 bases between them. TCRdb keeps only in-frame clones here, not all; method: immunoSEQ multiplex PCR. The repertoire has 95,000 to 110,000 clones, 90% to 95% of them found once; the top ten carry roughly 5.6%. The sample holds one count of this clone. V usage is TRBV4-3 and J usage is TRBJ2-1; D remains unclear. The TCR was taken from a human donor in a cohort sampled during active COVID-19. The sequenced material came from peripheral blood. CDR3 protein: CASRPEGTPRSSNEQFF. The DNA for the CDR3 is TGCGCCAGCAGGCCCGAAGGCACTCCTAGGAGCAGCAATGAGCAGTTCTTC.